This T cell receptor (beta chain) was sequenced in a study of shared clonotypes between healthy human individuals. Study-wide findings and caveats: Naive subsets typically showed greater estimated richness than memory subsets.

Recent acute infections and vaccinations were absent in the healthy HIV-negative adult donors. Worth noting for this clone: Antigen unknown.

Per the germline V gene, CDR1 is MDHEN and CDR2 is SYDVKM. CDR3 length: 16 residues. V lost 4 bases and J lost 6; bases outside the gene matches: 10. A deep-level run was used for the assay. Sequencing was performed with immunoSEQ multiplex PCR; in TCRdb, only in-frame clones are kept and a portion is missing. This table has 600,000 to 750,000 clones, 60% to 80% appearing once. This TCR was sampled from a woman aged 25 to 39 in good health. The sample comprised memory CD4+ T cells sorted from blood. As for subset: CD45RA-negative fraction. This chain connects TRBV28 to TRBJ2-7; 12 bases fit TRBD2. The DNA for the CDR3 is TGTGCCAGCAGTTCCTCGACTAGCGGGAGATTAAGCGAGCAGTACTTC. It encodes CASSSSTSGRLSEQYF.